These T cell receptor beta chains were read from a single sample in a study of cytomegalovirus exposure and HLA in healthy donors. This table comes from immunoSEQ multiplex PCR, and its TCRdb copy is limited to in-frame clones, with some not included. The sample yields approximately 270,000 clones, 90% seen once. Sequences were obtained from PBMCs. Receptors were obtained from a woman under 30 in good health and CMV-seronegative. CDR3s include the opening cysteine and the closing phenylalanine or tryptophan. The D gene is left open where the match is weak. Where a row states a size, it is once, few, many or the class of an expanded clone; other rows omit it.

>.|TRBV7-6|TRBJ1-5|.
TGTGCCAGCAGCTTAGGGGGGGGGAGCAATCAGCCCCAGCATTTT
CASSLGGGSNQPQHF
>.|TRBV7-9|TRBJ1-2|.
TGTGCCAGCAGCTTTCAGGGTTTGAACTATGGCTACACCTTC
CASSFQGLNYGYTF
>.|TRBV19|TRBJ1-1|TRBD1
TGTGCCAGTTCTCGACAGGGGAACACTGAAGCTTTCTTT
CASSRQGNTEAFF
>once|TRBV14|TRBJ1-6|.
TGTGCCAGCAGCCAAGATGACCGGGAGGGGGGCTCCTATAATTCACCCCTCCACTTT
CASSQDDREGGSYNSPLHF
>.|TRBV2|TRBJ1-6|.
TGTGCCAGCAGTGTAAGAGATAATTCACCCCTCCACTTT
CASSVRDNSPLHF
>.|TRBV6-1|TRBJ1-6|.
TGTGCCAGCAGTGCCGAACAGGGCGGCAATTCACCCCTCCACTTT
CASSAEQGGNSPLHF
>.|TRBV28|TRBJ1-2|TRBD1
TGTGCCAGCAGTGAGGGGGCTGACGGCTACACCTTC
CASSEGADGYTF
>once|TRBV9|TRBJ2-2|.
TGTGCCAGCAGCGAGGACAGGAACACCGGGGAGCTGTTTTTT
CASSEDRNTGELFF
>.|TRBV29-1|TRBJ2-3|TRBD2
TGCAGCGTTGCCCTACTAGCGGGGGAGGGAGCTGATACGCAGTATTTT
CSVALLAGEGADTQYF
>.|TRBV7-2|TRBJ2-2|.
TGTGCCAGCAGCTACCCCGACATCGCGGGGGAGCTGTTTTTT
CASSYPDIAGELFF
>.|TRBV4-1|TRBJ1-6|TRBD1
TGCGCCAGCAGCCAACCCTACAGGGGGCGGCGGGATAATTCACCCCTCCACTTT
CASSQPYRGRRDNSPLHF
>.|TRBV27|TRBJ2-5|TRBD2
TGTGCCACCCGAGAAACCGGGACTAGCGCCCAGTACTTC
CATRETGTSAQYF
>.|TRBV27|TRBJ2-6|TRBD1
TGTGCCAGCAGCGGGACAGGGCTTAACGTCCTGACTTTC
CASSGTGLNVLTF
>.|TRBV10-2|TRBJ1-2|.
TGCGCCAGCAGTGAGTCGAGCGAATTTAGCTATGGCTACACCTTC
CASSESSEFSYGYTF
>.|TRBV7-3|TRBJ2-2|.
TGTGCCAGCAGCTTAATCTCCTCCGGGGAGCTGTTTTTT
CASSLISSGELFF
>.|TRBV12-5|TRBJ1-2|.
TGTGCTAGTGGTTTAGGGGTACATAGCTATGGCTACACCTTC
CASGLGVHSYGYTF
>.|TRBV7-9|TRBJ2-7|.
TGTGCCAGCAGCTCTGCCGGGGAGCAGCAGTACTTC
CASSSAGEQQYF
>once|TRBV2|TRBJ2-1|.
TGTGCCAGCAGTGTCGGTCATAATGAGCAGTTCTTC
CASSVGHNEQFF
>.|TRBV30|TRBJ2-7|.
TGTGCCTGGAGAGTCGGACAGAATTCCTACGAGCAGTACTTC
CAWRVGQNSYEQYF
>.|TRBV7-3|TRBJ2-1|.
TGTGCCAGCAGCTTAACCCCTGGACAGATCTCCTACAATGAGCAGTTCTTC
CASSLTPGQISYNEQFF
>once|TRBV4-3|TRBJ1-4|.
TGCGCCAGCAGCCAAGATAGGATGGGACAACCAGGGGAACTGTTTTTT
CASSQDRMGQPGELFF
>.|TRBV9|TRBJ1-1|TRBD1
TGTGCCAGCAGAGGACAGGGGAACACTGAAGCTTTCTTT
CASRGQGNTEAFF
>once|TRBV11-2|TRBJ1-3|.
TGTGCCAGCAGCTCCTTCACAGGGTCGGAGGGAAACACCATATATTTT
CASSSFTGSEGNTIYF
>.|TRBV6-5|TRBJ2-2|TRBD1
TGTGCCAGCAAGACAGGGAGTAACACCGGGGAGCTGTTTTTT
CASKTGSNTGELFF
>.|TRBV28|TRBJ2-7|.
TGTGCCAGCAGTAAGGGACTTCAGACCTACGAGCAGTACTTC
CASSKGLQTYEQYF
>.|TRBV28|TRBJ2-3|TRBD1
TGTGCCAGCAGTCCCGAAGGGACAGGGCACACAGATACGCAGTATTTT
CASSPEGTGHTDTQYF
>.|TRBV11-2|TRBJ1-2|TRBD1
TGTGCCAGCAACTTAAATGACAGGGCCGACTATGGCTACACCTTC
CASNLNDRADYGYTF
>once|TRBV5-1|TRBJ2-3|TRBD1
TGCGCCAGCAGCTTTAGCGGACAGGGGCCAGATACGCAGTATTTT
CASSFSGQGPDTQYF
>.|TRBV9|TRBJ1-6|TRBD1
TGTGCCAGCAGCGGACCCACAGGGGTTAATTCACCCCTCCACTTT
CASSGPTGVNSPLHF
>.|TRBV7-9|TRBJ1-3|TRBD1
TGTGCCAGCAGCTTAAAATATATAACAGGGGTTGGAAACACCATATATTTT
CASSLKYITGVGNTIYF
>.|TRBV6-6|TRBJ1-1|.
TGTGCCAGCAGCCCCCGACAGTTGAACACTGAAGCTTTCTTT
CASSPRQLNTEAFF
>.|TRBV6-5|TRBJ1-5|.
TGTGCCAGCGAACAGGGTTCTGGCAATCAGCCCCAGCATTTT
CASEQGSGNQPQHF
>.|TRBV7-8|TRBJ1-3|.
TGTGCCAGCAGCTCAGGGTTCCCAAACACCATATATTTT
CASSSGFPNTIYF
>.|TRBV7-8|TRBJ2-1|.
TGTGCCAGCAGCTTAGCCGACAGGAAACAGTTCTTC
CASSLADRKQFF
>.|TRBV7-8|TRBJ1-5|TRBD1
TGTGCCAGCAGCTTAGGTGGCAGGGGGTATAGCAATCAGCCCCAGCATTTT
CASSLGGRGYSNQPQHF
>.|TRBV5-1|TRBJ1-4|.
TGCGCCAGCCACGGGGGGGACACGGCAACTAATGAAAAACTGTTTTTT
CASHGGDTATNEKLFF
>once|TRBV9|TRBJ1-6|TRBD1
TGTGCCAGCAGCGAGAGGGACAGGGGGTATTCACCCCTCCACTTT
CASSERDRGYSPLHF
>.|TRBV5-1|TRBJ1-6|.
TGCGCCAGCAGCTTGGCCGGGAGGTCACCCCTCCACTTT
CASSLAGRSPLHF
>.|TRBV11-2|TRBJ2-1|TRBD2
TGTGCCAGCAGGCCATTCACCGGGAGGGGGAGCTACAATGAGCAGTTCTTC
CASRPFTGRGSYNEQFF
>once|TRBV6-4|TRBJ2-3|.
TGTGCCAGCAGTGACCAGGCTGGAGATACGCAGTATTTT
CASSDQAGDTQYF
>.|TRBV7-2|TRBJ2-2|TRBD2
TGTGCCAGCAGCTTACCGGGAGCGGGGCCCACCGGGGAGCTGTTTTTT
CASSLPGAGPTGELFF
>few|TRBV6-5|TRBJ1-5|.
TGTGCCAGCAAAGAGGGTAGCGGCAATCAGCCCCAGCATTTT
CASKEGSGNQPQHF
>.|TRBV2|TRBJ1-1|.
TGTGCCAGCAGTGACAGGGGAGTTGAAATGAACACTGAAGCTTTCTTT
CASSDRGVEMNTEAFF
>.|TRBV5-6|TRBJ1-6|TRBD1
TGTGCCAGCAGCTTGTTGGGGGACAGGGCTAATTCACCCCTCCACTTT
CASSLLGDRANSPLHF
>.|TRBV15|TRBJ2-2|TRBD1
TGTGCCACATCACGCGGACAGGGGCCTAACACCGGGGAGCTGTTTTTT
CATSRGQGPNTGELFF
>.|TRBV9|TRBJ2-2|TRBD2
TGTGCCAGCAGCCCCCGACTAGCGGGAGCGAACACCGGGGAGCTGTTTTTT
CASSPRLAGANTGELFF
>few|TRBV2|TRBJ2-2|.
TGTGCCAGCAGGGTCGGGCAGGGGGGCACCGGGGAGCTGTTTTTT
CASRVGQGGTGELFF
>.|TRBV27|TRBJ2-1|.
TGTGCCAGCACCGTGGTCGGGTCCAACTTATTCTTC
CASTVVGSNLFF
>.|TRBV6-5|TRBJ1-4|TRBD1
TGTGCCAGCAGACGGACAGGGAGGGAGGGTGAAAAACTGTTTTTT
CASRRTGREGEKLFF
>.|TRBV28|TRBJ2-3|TRBD1
TGTGCCAGCAGTGTCCAGACAGGGGGCGTAAATACGCAGTATTTT
CASSVQTGGVNTQYF
>.|TRBV10-3|TRBJ1-5|TRBD1
TGTGCCACCAGTCCGACAGGGAACCACAATCAGCCCCAGCATTTT
CATSPTGNHNQPQHF